This T cell receptor (beta chain) comes out of a study of blood T cell repertoires in COVID-19. As for the study in general: The United States, Italy and Spain supplied acute and convalescent COVID-19 samples.

TCRdb's table, derived via immunoSEQ multiplex PCR, lists solely in-frame clones and lacks some. The sample consists of approximately 200,000 clones, 85% of them appearing once. With respect to this clone: Other DNA sequences in this sample translate to the same CDR3.

Two negative PCRs, clearance, or symptom resolution characterized the recovered Cohort 3 donors. Between the trimmed V and J ends, which lost 2 bases and 2 bases, there was a span of 6 bases. The CDR3 sequence is 13 residues long. In germline, CDR1 is LNHDA, CDR2 SQIVND (reference sequence). The rearrangement links TRBV19 to TRBJ1-1, with TRBD1 as a possible D gene (5 bases). The source material was PBMCs or T cells enriched from blood (not recorded which). This TCR derives from a man between 35 and 55 years old who had recovered from COVID-19. CDR3 bases: TGTGCCAGTAGTATAAGGGGTAACACTGAAGCTTTCTTT. Translating it yields CASSIRGNTEAFF. The whole variable domain, remainder taken from reference TRBV19 and TRBJ1-1, is DGGITQSPKYLFRKEGQNVTLSCEQNLNHDAMYWYRQDPGQGLRLIYYSQIVNDFQKGDIAEGYSVSREKKESFPLTVTSAQKNPTAFYLCASSIRGNTEAFFGQGTRLTVV.